The 21 T cell receptor beta chains given below trace back to one sample, sequenced in a study of cytomegalovirus exposure and HLA in healthy donors. The PCR used 60 Vbeta and 13 Jbeta primers. Data came from immunoSEQ multiplex PCR; TCRdb stores just in-frame clones and leaves some out. Found here are approximately 190,000 clones, 80% to 90% of them singletons; the top ten hold approximately 1.6%. Sequenced: PBMCs. The receptor set was obtained from a man aged 35-49 years in good health and CMV-seropositive.

The gene calls are TRBV29-1 and TRBJ2-6; 10 bases are shared with TRBD1. The CDR3 spans 16 residues. Germline lookup yields CDR1 SQVTM and CDR2 ANQGSEA. J lost 0 bases, V lost 6 bases, and 5 bases had no gene match. CDR3 nucleotides: TGCAGCGTAAGGGGACAGGGGACCTCTGGGGCCAACGTCCTGACTTTC. Its translation is CSVRGQGTSGANVLTF.

This clone was seen only a few times. The J gene is TRBJ1-3, the V gene TRBV4-2; D is unclear. The CDR3 contains 15 residues. Trimming pared 0 bases from V and 0 bases from J, leaving 6 bases between. Germline V gene sequence: CDR1 LGHNA, CDR2 YNFKEQ. This CDR3 reads CASSQEEASGNTIYF. The CDR3 DNA follows: TGTGCCAGCAGCCAAGAAGAGGCCTCTGGAAACACCATATATTTT.

This rearrangement joins TRBV6-1 to TRBJ2-7, with a tentative D call TRBD2 (6 bases). Trimming removed 0 bases from V and 5 bases from J, with 17 bases in between. This CDR3 is 16 amino acids long. Germline values: CDR1 MNHNS, CDR2 SASEGT. CDR3 nucleotide sequence: TGTGCCAGCAGTGAAGCGCAGGGACTGGGGTCTAACGAGCAGTACTTC. It codes for CASSEAQGLGSNEQYF.

The chain combines TRBV5-4 with TRBJ2-5, with 7 positions matching TRBD2. The germline gives CDR1 SGHNT, CDR2 YYREEE (reference sequence). CDR3 length: 15 amino acids. Trimming at V came to 5 bases and at J to 1 base, leaving 8 bases not matched to a gene. The CDR3 spells CASSNPGGFQETQYF. DNA for the CDR3: TGTGCCAGCAGTAATCCGGGAGGCTTCCAAGAGACCCAGTACTTC.

J is TRBJ2-5 and V is TRBV19; 12 nucleotides line up with TRBD2. The CDR3 loop spans 17 amino acids. The V gene end was trimmed by 5 bases and the J gene end by 2 bases; junction bases not matched to a gene: 9. Germline CDR1 reads LNHDA; CDR2 reads SQIVND (reference sequence). CDR3 sequence reads: CASSGRTSGTYQETQYF. The CDR3 DNA sequence: TGTGCCAGTAGTGGTCGGACTAGCGGGACGTATCAAGAGACCCAGTACTTC.

The chain carries TRBV28 and TRBJ1-4; 7 positions match TRBD1. This CDR3 has 16 residues. The ends lost 4 bases at V and 8 bases at J; junction bases unmatched: 13. Per germline, CDR1 MDHEN and CDR2 SYDVKM. The CDR3 region has the DNA TGTGCCAGCAGTTCGCTTGACAGGGAACTGGAAGAAAAACTGTTTTTT. This translates into CASSSLDRELEEKLFF.

This clone was seen once. V is TRBV4-2 and J is TRBJ2-3, with 11 bases that match TRBD1. Losses at the gene ends were 0 bases for V and 5 bases for J; bases not matched to a gene: 4. The CDR3 contains 16 residues. Germline V gene data show CDR1 as LGHNA and CDR2 as YNFKEQ. Written as DNA, the CDR3 is TGTGCCAGCAGCCAAGAATGGACAGGGGGCAAAGATACGCAGTATTTT. Encoded protein: CASSQEWTGGKDTQYF.

The chain couples TRBV27 to TRBJ2-7; D may be TRBD2 (5 bases). This CDR3 spans 13 amino acids. Per the germline V gene, CDR1 is MNHEY and CDR2 is SMNVEV (reference sequence). With 5 bases removed from V and 7 bases from J, the gap between germline ends came to 15 bases. The CDR3 is CASSTSGNLEQYF. The CDR3, as DNA: TGTGCCAGCAGTACAAGCGGAAACCTGGAGCAGTACTTC.

The chain has TRBV6-1 and TRBJ2-2; 7 nucleotides agree with TRBD1. CDR3 size: 15 residues. The germline CDR1 and CDR2 sequences are MNHNS and SASEGT. V lost 4 bases and J lost 2; bases outside the gene matches: 4. CDR3 sequence reads: CASSADRANTGELFF. The CDR3 nucleotides are TGTGCCAGCAGTGCTGACAGGGCCAACACCGGGGAGCTGTTTTTT.

The V call is TRBV9, the J call TRBJ1-4; 8 nucleotides line up with TRBD1. Germline CDR1 is SGDLS and CDR2 is YYNGEE. With 4 bases clipped from V and 8 bases from J, the junction kept 7 bases outside the gene matches. The length of the CDR3 is 14 residues. CDR3 in DNA: TGTGCCAGCAGCCCCGCAGGGGGCGCGGAAAAACTGTTTTTT. Residues: CASSPAGGAEKLFF.

V and J are TRBV5-6 and TRBJ2-6, with unresolved D. With 0 bases removed from V and 9 bases from J, the gap between germline ends came to 13 bases. CDR3 size: 15 residues. The germline gives CDR1 SGHDT, CDR2 YYEEEE. The CDR3 nucleotides read TGTGCCAGCAGCTTGGCAGTTGGTTTTGGCAACGTCCTGACTTTC. Encoded protein: CASSLAVGFGNVLTF.

Details on this clone: The junction departs from germline at one end; a sequencing error may be responsible. V and J are TRBV29-1 and TRBJ2-6; 7 bases agree with TRBD2. This CDR3 is built from 15 residues. Germline CDR1 SQVTM, CDR2 ANQGSEA. CDR3 coding DNA: TGCAGCGCAACCACCGGGGGGACTGGGGCCAACGGCCTGACTTTC. Translated, it gives CSATTGGTGANGLTF. Supplemented by reference TRBV29-1 and TRBJ2-6, the full variable domain reads SAVISQKPSRDICQRGTSLTIQCQVDSQVTMMFWYRQQPGQSLTLIATANQGSEATYESGFVIDKFPISRPNLTFSTLTVSNMSPEDSSIYLCSATTGGTGANGLTFGAGSRLTVL.

The rearrangement links TRBV5-1 to TRBJ2-1; 10 bases are a match to TRBD2. The CDR3 has 16 amino acids. CDR1 and CDR2 from the germline V gene are SGHRS and YFSETQ. Germline trimming cut 3 bases from V and 2 bases from J; bases unmatched to any gene: 5. In DNA, the CDR3 is TGCGCCAGCAGCTGGAGAACTAGCGGGACCTACAATGAGCAGTTCTTC. Amino acid sequence: CASSWRTSGTYNEQFF.

J is TRBJ2-6 and V is TRBV6-9, with 7 bases lining up with TRBD1. With 11 bases clipped from V and 0 bases from J, the junction kept 13 bases outside the gene matches. The V gene's germline CDR1 is MNHGY and CDR2 SVAAGI. This CDR3 has 17 residues. CDR3 region: CAGHLGQVSSGANVLTF. DNA of the CDR3: TGTGCCGGCCATCTCGGACAGGTGAGCTCTGGGGCCAACGTCCTGACTTTC.

The chain carries TRBV29-1 and TRBJ1-5, with D perhaps matching TRBD1 (5 bases). Germline CDR1 SQVTM, CDR2 ANQGSEA. The CDR3 has 14 residues. The V end lost 6 bases, the J end lost 4 bases, and 16 bases lay between the germline ends. The CDR3 nucleotides are TGCAGCGTCGGGGGTTCAGGGTTGAATCAGCCCCAGCATTTT. This gives the protein CSVGGSGLNQPQHF.

The V and J genes are TRBV6-5 and TRBJ2-1; D possibly corresponds to TRBD2 (7 bases). Germline V gene sequence: CDR1 MNHEY, CDR2 SVGAGI. Trimming removed 9 bases at V and 4 bases at J, with 16 bases between. The CDR3 sequence is 14 residues long. The CDR3 DNA follows: TGTGCCAGTGGCGAGGGGGGAGGGTACAATGAGCAGTTCTTC. This codes for CASGEGGGYNEQFF.

This clone was observed a single time. The chain has TRBV29-1 and TRBJ2-1, with TRBD2 matching over 8 bases. The length of the CDR3 is 15 residues. Germline loops: CDR1 SQVTM, CDR2 ANQGSEA. V trimming: 6 bases; J trimming: 3 bases; junction bases outside the gene matches: 10. Here the CDR3 DNA reads TGCAGCGTCATCGGCGGGCTAGCGGGCTACAATGAGCAGTTCTTC. This codes for CSVIGGLAGYNEQFF.

This clone showed up just a few times. V usage is TRBV11-3 and J usage is TRBJ2-2; D is possibly TRBD2 (6 bases). Trimming shortened V by 2 bases and J by 7 bases, and 11 bases separated the two germline ends. Germline assignment: CDR1 SGHNT and CDR2 YENEEA. The CDR3 loop spans 14 amino acids. CDR3: CASSLKSTSGELFF. DNA of the CDR3: TGTGCCAGCAGCTTAAAATCGACTAGCGGGGAGCTGTTTTTT. Combining the CDR3 with reference TRBV11-3 and TRBJ2-2 gives the whole variable domain EAGVVQSPRYKIIEKKQPVAFWCNPISGHNTLYWYLQNLGQGPELLIRYENEEAVDDSQLPKDRFSAERLKGVDSTLKIQPAELGDSAVYLCASSLKSTSGELFFGEGSRLTVL.

The gene calls are TRBV28 and TRBJ1-2, with 8 bases lining up with TRBD1. The ends lost 11 bases at V and 8 bases at J; junction bases unmatched: 7. This CDR3 has 11 residues. The germline V gene encodes CDR1 MDHEN and CDR2 SYDVKM. DNA for the CDR3: TGTGCCTGTAGGACAGGGAACGGCTACACCTTC. Its translation is CACRTGNGYTF.

The rearrangement uses TRBV10-2 and TRBJ2-5, with TRBD2 matching over 8 bases. The CDR3 extends over 17 amino acids. The germline CDR1 and CDR2 sequences are WSHSY and SAAADI. The ends lost 0 bases at V and 11 bases at J; junction bases unmatched: 17. DNA for the CDR3: TGCGCCAGCAGTGAGTCAGTAAGCGGGAGAAGGATGGGGGAGCAGTACTTC. Translated, it gives CASSESVSGRRMGEQYF.

V and J are TRBV4-1 and TRBJ2-7; 8 nucleotides agree with TRBD1. J gave up 2 bases and V 1 base, and 4 bases lay outside the gene matches. This CDR3 spans 15 amino acids. CDR1 is MGHRA, CDR2 YSYEKL, per germline. Written as DNA, the CDR3 is TGCGCCAGCAGCCAAGGGCAGGGGGCCCCCTACGAGCAGTACTTC. Residues: CASSQGQGAPYEQYF.